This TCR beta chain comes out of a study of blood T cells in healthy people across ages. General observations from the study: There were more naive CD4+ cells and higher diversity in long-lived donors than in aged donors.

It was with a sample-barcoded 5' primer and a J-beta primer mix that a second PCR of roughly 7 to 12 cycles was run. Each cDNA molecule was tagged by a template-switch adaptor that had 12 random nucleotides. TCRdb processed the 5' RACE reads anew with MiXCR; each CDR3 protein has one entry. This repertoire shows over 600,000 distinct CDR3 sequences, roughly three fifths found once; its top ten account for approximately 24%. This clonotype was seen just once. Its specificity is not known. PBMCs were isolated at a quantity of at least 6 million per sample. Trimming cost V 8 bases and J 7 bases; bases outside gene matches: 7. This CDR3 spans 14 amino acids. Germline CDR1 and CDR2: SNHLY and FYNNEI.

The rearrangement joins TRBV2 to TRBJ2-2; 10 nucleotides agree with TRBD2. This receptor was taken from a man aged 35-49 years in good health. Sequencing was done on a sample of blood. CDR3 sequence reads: CASVPSGRHGELFF. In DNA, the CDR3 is TGTGCCAGCGTGCCTAGCGGGAGACACGGGGAGCTGTTTTTT.